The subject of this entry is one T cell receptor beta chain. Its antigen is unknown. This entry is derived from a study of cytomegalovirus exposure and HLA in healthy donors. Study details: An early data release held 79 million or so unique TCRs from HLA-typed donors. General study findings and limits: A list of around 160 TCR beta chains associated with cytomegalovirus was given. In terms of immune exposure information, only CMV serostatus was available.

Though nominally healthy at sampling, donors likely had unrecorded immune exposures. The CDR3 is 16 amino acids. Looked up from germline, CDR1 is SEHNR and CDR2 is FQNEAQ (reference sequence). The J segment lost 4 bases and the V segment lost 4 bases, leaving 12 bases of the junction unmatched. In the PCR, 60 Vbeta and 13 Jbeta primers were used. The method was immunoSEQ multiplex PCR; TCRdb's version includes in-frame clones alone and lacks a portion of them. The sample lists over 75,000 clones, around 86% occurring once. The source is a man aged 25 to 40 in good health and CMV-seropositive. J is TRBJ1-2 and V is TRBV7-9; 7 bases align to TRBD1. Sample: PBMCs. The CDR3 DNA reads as TGTGCCAGCAGCTCTACATACCGGGACAGCCCCTATGGCTACACCTTC. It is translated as CASSSTYRDSPYGYTF.